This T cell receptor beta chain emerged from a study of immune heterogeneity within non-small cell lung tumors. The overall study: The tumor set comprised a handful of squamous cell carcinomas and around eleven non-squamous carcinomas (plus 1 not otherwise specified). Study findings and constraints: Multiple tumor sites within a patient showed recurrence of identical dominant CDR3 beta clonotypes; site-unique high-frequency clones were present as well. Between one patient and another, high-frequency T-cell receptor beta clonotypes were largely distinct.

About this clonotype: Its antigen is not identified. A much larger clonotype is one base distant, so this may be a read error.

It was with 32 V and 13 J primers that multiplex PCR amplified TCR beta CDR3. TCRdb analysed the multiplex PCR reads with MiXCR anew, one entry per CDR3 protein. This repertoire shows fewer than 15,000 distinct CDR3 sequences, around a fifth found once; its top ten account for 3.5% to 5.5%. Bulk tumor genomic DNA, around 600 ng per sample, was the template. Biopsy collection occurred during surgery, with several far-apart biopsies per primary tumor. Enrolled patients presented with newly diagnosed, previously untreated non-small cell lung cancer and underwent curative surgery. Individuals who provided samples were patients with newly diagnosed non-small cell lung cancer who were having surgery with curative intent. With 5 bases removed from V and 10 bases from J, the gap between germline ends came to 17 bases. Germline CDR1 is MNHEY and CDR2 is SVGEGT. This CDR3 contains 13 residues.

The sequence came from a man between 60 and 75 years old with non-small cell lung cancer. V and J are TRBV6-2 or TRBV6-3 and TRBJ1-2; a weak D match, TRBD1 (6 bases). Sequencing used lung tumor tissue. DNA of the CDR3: TGTGCCAGCAGTGACTTACAGGGAAATGTCTACACCTTC. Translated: CASSDLQGNVYTF.